This TCR beta chain was retrieved from a study of T cells after yellow fever vaccination. Notes on the study in general: Booster sampling recovered most clones from primary vaccination (roughly 97% CD4, roughly 88% CD8). When the response was secondary, it was weaker but reached its peak faster, day 5 versus 15.

Trimming cost V 6 bases and J 2 bases; bases outside gene matches: 4. Germline V CDR1 and CDR2: SGHTA, FQGNSA. CDR3 size: 15 residues. TCR cDNA, made by 5'RACE template switching, carried an added universal primer site and UMIs. TCRdb re-called the 5' RACE reads with MiXCR, one entry per CDR3 protein. The table has roughly 310,000 distinct CDR3 sequences, around 3.6% seen once; the top ten hold about a quarter. This clonotype came up a few times. Antigen: not known. This rearrangement joins TRBV7-2 to TRBJ2-2; 9 nucleotides match TRBD1. The material sequenced was PBMCs, taken on the day of the yellow fever booster vaccination. This clonotype was obtained from a man aged 18-30 years who received the YFV17D yellow fever vaccine. The CDR3 coding sequence is TGTGCCAGCAGTTGGACAGGGGCTAACACCGGGGAGCTGTTTTTT. Translated, it gives CASSWTGANTGELFF.